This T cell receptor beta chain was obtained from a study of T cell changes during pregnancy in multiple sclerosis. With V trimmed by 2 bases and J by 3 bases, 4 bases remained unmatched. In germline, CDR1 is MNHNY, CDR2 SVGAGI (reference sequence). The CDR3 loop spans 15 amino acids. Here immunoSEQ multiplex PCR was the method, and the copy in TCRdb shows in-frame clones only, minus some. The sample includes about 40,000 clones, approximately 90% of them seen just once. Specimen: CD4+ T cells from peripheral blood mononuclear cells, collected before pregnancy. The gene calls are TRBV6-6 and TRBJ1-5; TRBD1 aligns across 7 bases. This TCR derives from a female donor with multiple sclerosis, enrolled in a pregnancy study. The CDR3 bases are TGTGCCAGCAGTTACCCCGGGACAGTCAATCAGCCCCAGCATTTT. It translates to CASSYPGTVNQPQHF.